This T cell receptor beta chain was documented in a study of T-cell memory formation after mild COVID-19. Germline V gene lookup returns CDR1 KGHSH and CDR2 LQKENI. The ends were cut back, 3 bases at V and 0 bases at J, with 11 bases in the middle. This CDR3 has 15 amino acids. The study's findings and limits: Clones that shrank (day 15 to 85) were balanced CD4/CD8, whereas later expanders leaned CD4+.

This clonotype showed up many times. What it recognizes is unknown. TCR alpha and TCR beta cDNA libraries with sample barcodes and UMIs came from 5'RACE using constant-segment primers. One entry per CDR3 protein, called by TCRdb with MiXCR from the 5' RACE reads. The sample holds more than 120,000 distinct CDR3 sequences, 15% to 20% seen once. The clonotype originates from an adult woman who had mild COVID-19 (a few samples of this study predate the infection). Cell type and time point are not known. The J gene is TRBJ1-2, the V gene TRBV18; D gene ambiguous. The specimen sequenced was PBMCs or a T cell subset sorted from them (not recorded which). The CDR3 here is CASSPDLSSNYGYTF. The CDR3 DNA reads TGTGCCAGCTCACCCGACTTAAGTTCTAACTATGGCTACACCTTC.